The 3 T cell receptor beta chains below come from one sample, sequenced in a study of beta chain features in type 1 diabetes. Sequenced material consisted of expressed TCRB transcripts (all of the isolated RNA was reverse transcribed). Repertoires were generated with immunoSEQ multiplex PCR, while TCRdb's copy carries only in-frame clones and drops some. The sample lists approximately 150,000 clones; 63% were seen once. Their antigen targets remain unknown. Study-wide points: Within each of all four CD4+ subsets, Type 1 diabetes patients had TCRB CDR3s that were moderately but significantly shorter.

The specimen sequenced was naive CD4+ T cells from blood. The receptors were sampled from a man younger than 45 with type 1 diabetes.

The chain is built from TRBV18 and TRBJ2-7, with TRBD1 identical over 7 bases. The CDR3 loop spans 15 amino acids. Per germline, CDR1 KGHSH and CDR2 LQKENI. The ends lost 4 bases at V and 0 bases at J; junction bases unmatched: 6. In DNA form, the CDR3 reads TGTGCCAGCTCACAGGGGGCAGGGAGCTCCTACGAGCAGTACTTC. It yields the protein CASSQGAGSSYEQYF.

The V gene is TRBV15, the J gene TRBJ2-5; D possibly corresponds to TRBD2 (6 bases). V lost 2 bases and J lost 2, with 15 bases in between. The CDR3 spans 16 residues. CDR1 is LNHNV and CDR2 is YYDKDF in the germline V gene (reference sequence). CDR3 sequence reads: CATSRFPGLGQETQYF. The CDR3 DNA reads TGTGCCACCAGCAGATTTCCGGGACTGGGTCAAGAGACCCAGTACTTC.

This CDR3 is CASTTDGLLGSYTF. DNA of the CDR3: TGTGCCAGCACCACTGACGGACTTCTGGGGAGCTACACCTTC. This chain connects TRBV7-2 to TRBJ1-2; no clear D gene. Trimming pared 7 bases from V and 9 bases from J, leaving 21 bases between. This CDR3 has 14 amino acids. In germline, CDR1 is SGHTA, CDR2 FQGNSA.